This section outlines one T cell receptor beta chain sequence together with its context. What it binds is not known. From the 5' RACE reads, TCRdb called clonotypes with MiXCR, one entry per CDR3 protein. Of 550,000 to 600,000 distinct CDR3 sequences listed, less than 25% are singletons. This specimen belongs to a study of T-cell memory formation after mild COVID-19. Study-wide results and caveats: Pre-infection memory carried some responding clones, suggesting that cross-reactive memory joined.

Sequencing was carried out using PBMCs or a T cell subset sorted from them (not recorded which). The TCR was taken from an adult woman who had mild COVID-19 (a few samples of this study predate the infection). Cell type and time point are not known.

CDR3 region: CASSLAGPRAGYTF. The CDR3 nucleotides are TGTGCCAGCAGCTTAGCAGGGCCCCGGGCTGGCTACACCTTC. The chain links TRBV7-9 to TRBJ1-2; D unresolved. V was shortened by 0 bases and J by 7 bases, with 12 bases between the two germline ends. This CDR3 has 14 residues. Per the germline V gene, CDR1 is SEHNR and CDR2 is FQNEAQ (reference sequence).